Listed here are 10 T cell receptor beta chains from one sample, sequenced in a study of blood T cell repertoires in COVID-19. The repertoire was sequenced with immunoSEQ multiplex PCR; TCRdb's copy has only in-frame clones and lacks some. The sample contains over 15,000 clones, around three quarters of which appear only once. Specimen: peripheral blood. The receptors stem from a man aged 65 to 79 with active or convalescent COVID-19.

This chain joins TRBV5-6 and TRBJ2-3, with 9 bases identical to TRBD1. Unmatched junction bases numbered 11, after V lost 4 bases and J lost 5 bases. The CDR3 consists of 16 residues. Germline V gene lookup returns CDR1 SGHDT and CDR2 YYEEEE. The CDR3 DNA follows: TGTGCCAGCAGCCAATTCGGGACAGGGATAGTAGATACGCAGTATTTT. Its protein is CASSQFGTGIVDTQYF.

The rearrangement links TRBV10-3 to TRBJ1-1; D is possibly TRBD1 (6 bases). The CDR3 has 16 residues. Germline assignment: CDR1 ENHRY and CDR2 SYGVKD. V lost 0 bases to trimming and J lost 2 bases, with 13 bases between them. The CDR3 DNA reads TGTGCCATCAGTGAGTCGATAGGGACACTTAACACTGAAGCTTTCTTT. Protein sequence: CAISESIGTLNTEAFF.

This clone has only one observation. This chain joins TRBV4-2 and TRBJ2-1, with a weak D call TRBD1 (6 bases). V lost 3 bases and J 10 bases, leaving 7 bases between the germline ends. The CDR3 covers 11 residues. Germline V gene data show CDR1 as LGHNA and CDR2 as YNFKEQ. The CDR3 spells CASSQDREQFF. CDR3 bases: TGTGCCAGCAGCCAGGACAGAGAGCAGTTCTTC.

The V call is TRBV11-1, the J call TRBJ2-1, with a weak D call TRBD2 (6 bases). This CDR3 comprises 16 residues. CDR1 is SGHAT and CDR2 is FQDESV in the germline V gene (reference sequence). V was clipped by 8 bases and J by 8 bases, with 25 bases between them. CDR3 DNA: TGTGCCAGCCGCCCCGGGGGTGTTCCTTTCTTGCATGAGCAGTTCTTC. Amino acid sequence: CASRPGGVPFLHEQFF.

This rearrangement joins TRBV5-5 to TRBJ2-4, with D unclear. Germline V gene data show CDR1 as SGHKS and CDR2 as YYEKEE (reference sequence). The CDR3 sequence is 13 residues long. V lost 0 bases and J lost 5, with 6 bases in between. The CDR3 region is CASSLGAQNIQYF. The CDR3 DNA sequence: TGTGCCAGCAGCTTGGGCGCCCAAAACATTCAGTACTTC.

This chain connects TRBV28 to TRBJ2-1; TRBD1 aligns across 11 bases. Germline V gene data show CDR1 as MDHEN and CDR2 as SYDVKM. With 3 bases clipped from V and 8 bases from J, the junction kept 9 bases outside the gene matches. This CDR3 comprises 16 residues. Here the CDR3 reads CASSLEGTGGIDEQFF. CDR3 nucleotide sequence: TGTGCCAGCAGTTTGGAGGGGACAGGGGGGATCGATGAGCAGTTCTTC.

This clone was seen just once. The chain couples TRBV11-2 to TRBJ2-2; D remains ambiguous. CDR1 SGHAT and CDR2 FQNNGV come from the germline V gene. CDR3 length: 14 residues. V was trimmed by 5 bases and J by 0 bases, leaving 7 bases between them. The CDR3 loop reads CASSRGTNTGELFF. The CDR3 DNA is TGTGCCAGCAGCCGAGGCACGAACACCGGGGAGCTGTTTTTT.

J is TRBJ2-3 and V is TRBV7-9; D may be TRBD1 (6 bases). V lost 11 bases and J 5 bases, leaving 11 bases between the germline ends. The germline CDR1 and CDR2 sequences are SEHNR and FQNEAQ (reference sequence). CDR3 length: 11 amino acids. This chain's CDR3 is CAGGGGDTQYF. DNA of the CDR3: TGTGCCGGGGGCGGCGGAGATACGCAGTATTTT.

The chain joins TRBV11-2 to TRBJ1-2; 7 nucleotides line up with TRBD1. The CDR3 is 17 residues long. After removal of 5 bases from V and 7 bases from J, the junction contained 19 bases not matched to a gene. CDR1 SGHAT and CDR2 FQNNGV come from the germline V gene. The CDR3: CASSPRRTGMGLAGYTF. In nucleotides, the CDR3 is TGTGCCAGCAGCCCACGCCGGACAGGAATGGGTCTTGCTGGCTACACCTTC.

V usage is TRBV7-8 and J usage is TRBJ1-6; the D gene is possibly TRBD1 (5 bases). Germline V lookup: CDR1 SGHVS, CDR2 FQNEAQ. The CDR3 is 13 residues long. Trimming stripped 3 bases from V and 6 bases from J, with 6 bases between. CDR3 sequence (DNA): TGTGCCAGCAGCTTGGGGGGTAATTCACCCCTCCACTTT. This sequence encodes CASSLGGNSPLHF.